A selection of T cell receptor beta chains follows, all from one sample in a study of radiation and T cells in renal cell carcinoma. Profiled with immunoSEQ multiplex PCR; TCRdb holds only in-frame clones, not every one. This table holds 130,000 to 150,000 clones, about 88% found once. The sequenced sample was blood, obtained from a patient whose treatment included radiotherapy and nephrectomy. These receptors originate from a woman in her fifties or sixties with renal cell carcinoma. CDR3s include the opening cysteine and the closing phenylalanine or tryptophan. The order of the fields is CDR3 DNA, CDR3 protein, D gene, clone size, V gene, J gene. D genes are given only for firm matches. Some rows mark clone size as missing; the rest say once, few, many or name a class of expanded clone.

DNA: TGTGCCAGCAGCTCGTTGACAGAGAACACTGAAGCTTTCTTT; CDR3: CASSSLTENTEAFF; D: .; size: .; V: TRBV11-2; J: TRBJ1-1
DNA: TGTGCCAGCAGCTCAGAGTCAGCAACTAATGAAAAACTGTTTTTT; CDR3: CASSSESATNEKLFF; D: .; size: .; V: TRBV7-9; J: TRBJ1-4
DNA: TGTGCCTGGAGGGTAGGGGTGGTGGCCAACGTCCTGACTTTC; CDR3: CAWRVGVVANVLTF; D: .; size: .; V: TRBV30; J: TRBJ2-6
DNA: TGTGCCAGCAGTGTTACTAGCGACGTGCAAGATACGCAGTATTTT; CDR3: CASSVTSDVQDTQYF; D: TRBD2; size: medium-sized; V: TRBV6-4; J: TRBJ2-3
DNA: TGTGCCAGCAGACCGAGGACAGCAACTAATGAAAAACTGTTTTTT; CDR3: CASRPRTATNEKLFF; D: .; size: once; V: TRBV6-1; J: TRBJ1-4
DNA: TGTGCCAGCAGCCCGGCGGGGAGTCAGCCCCAGCATTTT; CDR3: CASSPAGSQPQHF; D: .; size: .; V: TRBV7-3; J: TRBJ1-5
DNA: TGTGCCAGCAGGGACAGGGGGACGGGAGATACGCAGTATTTT; CDR3: CASRDRGTGDTQYF; D: TRBD1; size: .; V: TRBV7-2; J: TRBJ2-3
DNA: TGTGCCAGCTCAATAGGGACCGGGCAGAGCAATCAGCCCCAGCATTTT; CDR3: CASSIGTGQSNQPQHF; D: .; size: .; V: TRBV18; J: TRBJ1-5
DNA: TGTGCCAGCAGTAAAACAGGGTCCAGCTCCTACAATGAGCAGTTCTTC; CDR3: CASSKTGSSSYNEQFF; D: .; size: .; V: TRBV6-6; J: TRBJ2-1
DNA: TGTGCCAGCAGCTTATCGATCGGGGAGCTGTTTTTT; CDR3: CASSLSIGELFF; D: .; size: .; V: TRBV7-8; J: TRBJ2-2
DNA: TGCGCCAGCAGCCAAGATGGTAGGGAGGGTGAAAAACTGTTTTTT; CDR3: CASSQDGREGEKLFF; D: .; size: .; V: TRBV4-3; J: TRBJ1-4
DNA: TGCGCCAGCAGCCCGACTAGCGGGAGTTACGAGCAGTACTTC; CDR3: CASSPTSGSYEQYF; D: TRBD2; size: .; V: TRBV5-1; J: TRBJ2-7
DNA: TGTGCCAGCAGCTTGGGTAACTATGGCTACACCTTC; CDR3: CASSLGNYGYTF; D: .; size: .; V: TRBV7-9; J: TRBJ1-2
DNA: TGTGCCAGCAGCTTATTCCCGCGGGAGGGCTACACCTTC; CDR3: CASSLFPREGYTF; D: .; size: .; V: TRBV11-2; J: TRBJ1-2
DNA: TGTGCCAGCATGTGGTACACTGAAGCTTTCTTT; CDR3: CASMWYTEAFF; D: .; size: .; V: TRBV28; J: TRBJ1-1
DNA: TGTGCCAGCAGTTTAGGACCGGGACAGGGTAATGAAAAACTGTTTTTT; CDR3: CASSLGPGQGNEKLFF; D: TRBD1; size: .; V: TRBV27; J: TRBJ1-4